This TCR beta chain was captured by sequencing in a study of blood T cell repertoires in COVID-19. Study at large: The origin of the acute and convalescent COVID-19 samples was the United States, Italy and Spain.

The CDR3 runs to 11 residues. Deletions cut 1 base from V and 10 bases from J, with 7 bases between. Germline assignment: CDR1 SGHTA and CDR2 FQGNSA. The Seattle patients joined while their infection was active and were tracked longitudinally afterward. As handled by the study authors: It was from reference gene primer amplification that nucleated cell counts were estimated. The protocol was immunoSEQ multiplex PCR, while the TCRdb copy is restricted to in-frame clones and leaves out a portion. That table supplies the V and J calls and clone size; D and trimming were determined from the DNA. The data contain more than 150,000 clones, roughly 80% of them seen just once; the ten biggest clones take up roughly an eighth.

The material sequenced was peripheral blood. This clonotype was obtained from a woman older than 75 with COVID-19, enrolled during active disease. The genes are TRBV7-2 and TRBJ1-2; D remains ambiguous. DNA for the CDR3: TGTGCCAGCAGCTTAGGAGGCGTCTACACCTTC. Protein: CASSLGGVYTF.